This T cell receptor (beta chain) was captured by sequencing in a study of breast tumors, draining lymph nodes, adjacent tissues. Regarding the study as a whole: Tumor and nontumor repertoires were significantly more similar in luminal-like than in basal-like breast cancer. The lymph node origin of tumor T cells was framed as consistent with a hypothesis, not demonstrated. Tumors had less TCR diversity than lymph nodes, more than nontumor tissue.

Note on this clonotype: As yet, its antigen is unknown.

Breast cancer patients provided tissue from their axillary draining lymph nodes. TCRdb recomputed calls from the multiplex PCR reads with MiXCR, one row per CDR3 protein. The sample records around 170,000 distinct CDR3 sequences, roughly a third being singletons. Germline CDR1 and CDR2: MNHEY and SVGAGI. CDR3 size: 15 residues. Trimming removed 8 bases from V and 5 bases from J, with 18 bases in between. This sequence was found in a female donor with breast cancer. Some clones in this sample may be carry-over from other donors' samples. The chain recombines TRBV6-5 with TRBJ1-4; weak D call: TRBD1 (5 bases). The sequenced material came from axillary lymph node tissue. The CDR3 DNA reads as TGTGCCAGCGGGGGGTGGGGTGAACGCAATGAAAAACTGTTTTTT. Amino acid sequence: CASGGWGERNEKLFF.